The subject of this entry is one T cell receptor beta chain. Under the authors' procedure: Reference gene primer amplification in the assay estimated nucleated cell counts. Sequencing used immunoSEQ multiplex PCR; TCRdb keeps in-frame clones, though not all of them. D and trimming come from the DNA, and the V and J calls and clone size come from that table. The repertoire includes 97,000 or so clones, nearly 90% of them detected once, and 2% to 2.5% sits in the top ten. The sample is drawn from a study of blood T cell repertoires in COVID-19. Study-level information: T cells, B-cell-depleted T cells, or PBMCs provided the cDNA or gDNA that served as material.

CDR1 and CDR2 (germline): ENHRY, SYGVKD. This CDR3 comprises 13 residues. Losses at the gene ends were 3 bases for V and 7 bases for J; bases not matched to a gene: 2. The sequencing sample was made of peripheral blood. The sequence was collected from a man in his fifties or sixties with active COVID-19. V and J are TRBV10-3 and TRBJ1-4; 7 nucleotides align to TRBD1. This CDR3 reads CAISDGTVEKLFF. As DNA, the CDR3 is TGTGCCATCAGTGATGGGACAGTTGAAAAACTGTTTTTT.